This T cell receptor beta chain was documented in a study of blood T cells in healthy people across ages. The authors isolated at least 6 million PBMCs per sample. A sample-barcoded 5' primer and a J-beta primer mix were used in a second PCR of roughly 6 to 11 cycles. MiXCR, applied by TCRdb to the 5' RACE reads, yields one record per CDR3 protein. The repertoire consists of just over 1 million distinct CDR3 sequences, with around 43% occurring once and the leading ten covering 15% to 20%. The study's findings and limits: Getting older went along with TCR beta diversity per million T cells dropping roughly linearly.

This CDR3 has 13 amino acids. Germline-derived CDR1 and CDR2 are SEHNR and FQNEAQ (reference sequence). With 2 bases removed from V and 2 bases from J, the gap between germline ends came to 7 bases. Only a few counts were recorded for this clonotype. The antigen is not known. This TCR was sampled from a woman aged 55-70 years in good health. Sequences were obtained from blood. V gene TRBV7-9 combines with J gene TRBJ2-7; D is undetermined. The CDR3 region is CASSLPGPYEQYF. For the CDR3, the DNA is TGTGCCAGCAGCTTACCGGGTCCCTACGAGCAGTACTTC.